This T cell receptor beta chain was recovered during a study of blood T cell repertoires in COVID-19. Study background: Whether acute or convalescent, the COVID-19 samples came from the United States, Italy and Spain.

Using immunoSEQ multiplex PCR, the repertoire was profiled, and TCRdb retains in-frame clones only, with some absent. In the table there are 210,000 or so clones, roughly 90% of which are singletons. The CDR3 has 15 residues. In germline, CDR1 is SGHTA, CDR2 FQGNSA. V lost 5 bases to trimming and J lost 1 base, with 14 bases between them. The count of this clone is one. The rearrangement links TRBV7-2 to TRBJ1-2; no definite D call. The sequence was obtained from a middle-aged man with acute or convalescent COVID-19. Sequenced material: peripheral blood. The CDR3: CASSGGRGGNYGYTF. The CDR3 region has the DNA TGTGCCAGCAGCGGAGGGAGAGGAGGTAACTATGGCTACACCTTC.